Following are 19 T cell receptor beta chains from one sample sequenced in a study of T cell changes during pregnancy in multiple sclerosis. This table comes from immunoSEQ multiplex PCR, and its TCRdb copy is limited to in-frame clones, with some not included. The sample shows about 52,000 clones, 92% of them seen only once. Sample: CD4+ T cells from peripheral blood mononuclear cells, taken in the third trimester of pregnancy. The receptors shown here come from a female donor with multiple sclerosis, enrolled in a pregnancy study.

The V gene is TRBV6-6, the J gene TRBJ1-1; the match to TRBD1 covers 8 bases. After removal of 6 bases from V and 0 bases from J, the junction contained 6 bases not matched to a gene. Germline assignment: CDR1 MNHNY and CDR2 SVGAGI (reference sequence). This CDR3 has 15 amino acids. CDR3 nucleotides: TGTGCCAGCAGACCAGGACAGGGCTTGAACACTGAAGCTTTCTTT. Encoded protein: CASRPGQGLNTEAFF.

This rearrangement joins TRBV4-3 to TRBJ2-2, with D perhaps TRBD2 (6 bases). The ends were cut back, 3 bases at V and 6 bases at J, with 11 bases in the middle. This CDR3 has 14 amino acids. Germline V gene sequence: CDR1 LGHNA, CDR2 YSLEER. In DNA form, the CDR3 reads TGCGCCAGCAGCCAGGGGGGATGGTCCGGGGAGCTGTTTTTT. As protein: CASSQGGWSGELFF.

The chain links TRBV11-3 to TRBJ2-1; 10 bases agree with TRBD2. V lost 5 bases, J lost 5 bases, and 6 bases stayed unmatched. CDR1 is SGHNT and CDR2 is YENEEA in the germline V gene. CDR3 length: 15 residues. DNA of the CDR3: TGTGCCAGCAGCCAGACTAGCGGGCTTCACAATGAGCAGTTCTTC. Its protein product is CASSQTSGLHNEQFF.

The rearrangement uses TRBV19 and TRBJ2-1, with 9 nucleotides matching TRBD2. The V gene end was trimmed by 6 bases and the J gene end by 4 bases; junction bases not matched to a gene: 4. CDR1 LNHDA and CDR2 SQIVND come from the germline V gene (reference sequence). This CDR3 has 14 residues. CDR3 nucleotide sequence: TGTGCCAGTAGCCGGCGGGGGGGGTACAATGAGCAGTTCTTC. It yields the protein CASSRRGGYNEQFF.

This sequence joins TRBV12-5 and TRBJ2-5; D is uncertain. The CDR3 has 16 residues. Germline values: CDR1 LGHNT, CDR2 FRNRAP. The V end was cut by 1 base, the J end by 0 bases, with 12 bases between. The CDR3 loop reads CASGLGRGAYQETQYF. The CDR3 coding sequence is TGTGCTAGTGGTTTGGGGCGTGGAGCCTACCAAGAGACCCAGTACTTC. The whole variable domain, filled in from reference TRBV12-5 and TRBJ2-5, reads DARVTQTPRHKVTEMGQEVTMRCQPILGHNTVFWYRQTMMQGLELLAYFRNRAPLDDSGMPKDRFSAEMPDATLATLKIQPSEPRDSAVYFCASGLGRGAYQETQYFGPGTRLLVL.

V gene TRBV5-4 combines with J gene TRBJ1-5; TRBD1 aligns across 7 bases. The V segment lost 3 bases and the J segment 7 bases; nucleotides outside the gene matches: 4. Germline V gene sequence: CDR1 SGHNT, CDR2 YYREEE (reference sequence). This CDR3 contains 13 residues. CDR3 sequence reads: CASSSDREQPQHF. The CDR3 DNA follows: TGTGCCAGCAGCTCCGACAGGGAGCAGCCCCAGCATTTT.

The DNA of the CDR3 is TGTGCCAGCAGCCCAACCGACAGGGGGCGAATGAACACTGAAGCTTTCTTT. Amino acid sequence: CASSPTDRGRMNTEAFF. The chain employs TRBV5-6 and TRBJ1-1, with 10 bases matching TRBD1. This CDR3 has 17 amino acids. Germline V gene lookup returns CDR1 SGHDT and CDR2 YYEEEE. Trimming at V came to 4 bases and at J to 0 bases, leaving 9 bases not matched to a gene.

The V gene is TRBV5-1, the J gene TRBJ2-1; D gene uncertain. With 2 bases removed from V and 6 bases from J, the gap between germline ends came to 9 bases. The CDR3 spans 13 residues. Germline V gene lookup returns CDR1 SGHRS and CDR2 YFSETQ. This CDR3 reads CASSLGYSNEQFF. DNA for the CDR3: TGCGCCAGCAGCTTAGGCTACAGCAATGAGCAGTTCTTC.

The CDR3 DNA follows: TGTGCCAGCAGCTTAGCGGCAGGGCCTGGGGCCAACGTCCTGACTTTC. Amino acid sequence: CASSLAAGPGANVLTF. V and J are TRBV7-9 and TRBJ2-6, with a tentative D call TRBD1 (5 bases). The CDR3 is made up of 16 amino acids. V was trimmed by 0 bases and J by 2 bases, leaving 8 bases between them. Looked up from germline, CDR1 is SEHNR and CDR2 is FQNEAQ (reference sequence).

V usage is TRBV4-2 and J usage is TRBJ2-2, with 15 bases lining up with TRBD2. V lost 3 bases and J lost 7; bases outside the gene matches: 6. Germline-derived CDR1 and CDR2 are LGHNA and YNFKEQ. The CDR3 extends over 17 amino acids. CDR3 sequence: CASSQEGLAGGNGELFF. The CDR3 DNA reads TGTGCCAGCAGCCAGGAAGGACTAGCGGGGGGGAACGGGGAGCTGTTTTTT.

A few counts support this clone. The V gene is TRBV19, the J gene TRBJ2-3; 8 bases are shared with TRBD2. CDR3 length: 18 amino acids. With V trimmed by 4 bases and J by 1 base, 13 bases remained unmatched. Germline CDR1 is LNHDA and CDR2 is SQIVND (reference sequence). The CDR3 region is CASSKGVTSVAGTDTQYF. CDR3 DNA sequence: TGTGCCAGTAGTAAGGGGGTGACTAGCGTAGCGGGCACAGATACGCAGTATTTT.

V usage is TRBV10-3 and J usage is TRBJ2-7; a possible D gene is TRBD2 (6 bases). Trimming left V 0 bases short and J 1 base short, with 10 bases between. Germline V gene data show CDR1 as ENHRY and CDR2 as SYGVKD. The CDR3 sequence is 15 residues long. CDR3 amino acids: CAISESAGRSYEQYF. The CDR3 bases are TGTGCCATCAGTGAGTCTGCGGGGAGGTCCTACGAGCAGTACTTC.

Here the CDR3 reads CATRGRGATEAFF. DNA of the CDR3: TGTGCCACTAGGGGGAGGGGGGCCACTGAAGCTTTCTTT. V usage is TRBV15 and J usage is TRBJ1-1; the D gene is possibly TRBD1 (6 bases). The germline gives CDR1 LNHNV, CDR2 YYDKDF (reference sequence). Trimming took 9 bases from V and 4 from J, leaving 15 bases between them. The CDR3 contains 13 residues.

The chain employs TRBV6-1 and TRBJ1-2; 7 nucleotides match TRBD1. The germline V gene has CDR1 MNHNS and CDR2 SASEGT. V lost 1 base, J lost 5 bases, and 16 bases stayed unmatched. This CDR3 has 18 amino acids. The DNA for the CDR3 is TGTGCCAGCAGTGAAGTGATGTTGGGGGGACAGAACCTTTATGGCTACACCTTC. It codes for CASSEVMLGGQNLYGYTF.

The chain has TRBV7-2 and TRBJ2-7; 8 nucleotides line up with TRBD2. Germline V gene data show CDR1 as SGHTA and CDR2 as FQGNSA. V gave up 1 base and J gave up 2 bases; unmatched junction bases: 4. This CDR3 has 15 amino acids. CDR3 amino acids: CASSLDGGAPYEQYF. CDR3 sequence (DNA): TGTGCCAGCAGCTTAGACGGGGGGGCCCCCTACGAGCAGTACTTC.

This clone appeared a few times. The chain recombines TRBV7-2 with TRBJ1-1; no clear D gene. With 0 bases removed from V and 2 bases from J, the gap between germline ends came to 7 bases. The CDR3 extends over 14 amino acids. Germline V gene lookup returns CDR1 SGHTA and CDR2 FQGNSA. As DNA, the CDR3 is TGTGCCAGCAGCTTAGCCCCTTTAAACACTGAAGCTTTCTTT. Amino acids: CASSLAPLNTEAFF.

The chain carries TRBV9 and TRBJ2-3; D gene ambiguous. CDR1 and CDR2 from the germline V gene are SGDLS and YYNGEE. The CDR3 is 15 amino acids. V gave up 4 bases and J gave up 0 bases, with 12 bases separating them. CDR3 nucleotide sequence: TGTGCCAGCAGCCCCCGAAGCTCTAGCACAGATACGCAGTATTTT. Amino acids: CASSPRSSSTDTQYF.

The chain is built from TRBV5-1 and TRBJ2-7; TRBD1 agrees at 8 bases. The CDR3 length is 16 residues. Germline V gene lookup returns CDR1 SGHRS and CDR2 YFSETQ. V trimming: 4 bases; J trimming: 3 bases; junction bases outside the gene matches: 12. CDR3 loop: CASSPGQGAVGYEQYF. The CDR3 DNA reads as TGCGCCAGCAGCCCCGGCCAGGGGGCTGTGGGCTACGAGCAGTACTTC.

The chain couples TRBV6-1 to TRBJ2-3, with TRBD2 identical over 7 bases. CDR1 MNHNS and CDR2 SASEGT come from the germline V gene. The ends lost 2 bases at V and 4 bases at J; junction bases unmatched: 6. This CDR3 is built from 15 residues. CDR3: CASSEFGSGADTQYF. The CDR3 DNA reads TGTGCCAGCAGTGAATTCGGGAGCGGGGCAGATACGCAGTATTTT.